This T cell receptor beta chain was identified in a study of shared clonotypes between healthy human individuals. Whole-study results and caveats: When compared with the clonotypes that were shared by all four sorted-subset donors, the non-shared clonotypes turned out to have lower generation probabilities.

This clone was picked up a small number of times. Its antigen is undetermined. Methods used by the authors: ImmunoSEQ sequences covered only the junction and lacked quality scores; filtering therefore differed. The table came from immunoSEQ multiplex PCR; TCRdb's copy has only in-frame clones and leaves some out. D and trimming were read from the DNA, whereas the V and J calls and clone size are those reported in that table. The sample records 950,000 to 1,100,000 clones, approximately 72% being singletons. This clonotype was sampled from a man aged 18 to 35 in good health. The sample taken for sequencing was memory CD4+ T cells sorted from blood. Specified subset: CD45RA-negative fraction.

The CDR3 is CASPKRGIEAFF. The CDR3 DNA follows: TGTGCCAGCCCTAAACGAGGTATTGAAGCTTTCTTT. The chain recombines TRBV6-6 with TRBJ1-1; no clear D gene. From germline, CDR1 is MNHNY and CDR2 SVGAGI (reference sequence). Trimming left V 8 bases short and J 7 bases short, with 14 bases between. CDR3 length: 12 residues.